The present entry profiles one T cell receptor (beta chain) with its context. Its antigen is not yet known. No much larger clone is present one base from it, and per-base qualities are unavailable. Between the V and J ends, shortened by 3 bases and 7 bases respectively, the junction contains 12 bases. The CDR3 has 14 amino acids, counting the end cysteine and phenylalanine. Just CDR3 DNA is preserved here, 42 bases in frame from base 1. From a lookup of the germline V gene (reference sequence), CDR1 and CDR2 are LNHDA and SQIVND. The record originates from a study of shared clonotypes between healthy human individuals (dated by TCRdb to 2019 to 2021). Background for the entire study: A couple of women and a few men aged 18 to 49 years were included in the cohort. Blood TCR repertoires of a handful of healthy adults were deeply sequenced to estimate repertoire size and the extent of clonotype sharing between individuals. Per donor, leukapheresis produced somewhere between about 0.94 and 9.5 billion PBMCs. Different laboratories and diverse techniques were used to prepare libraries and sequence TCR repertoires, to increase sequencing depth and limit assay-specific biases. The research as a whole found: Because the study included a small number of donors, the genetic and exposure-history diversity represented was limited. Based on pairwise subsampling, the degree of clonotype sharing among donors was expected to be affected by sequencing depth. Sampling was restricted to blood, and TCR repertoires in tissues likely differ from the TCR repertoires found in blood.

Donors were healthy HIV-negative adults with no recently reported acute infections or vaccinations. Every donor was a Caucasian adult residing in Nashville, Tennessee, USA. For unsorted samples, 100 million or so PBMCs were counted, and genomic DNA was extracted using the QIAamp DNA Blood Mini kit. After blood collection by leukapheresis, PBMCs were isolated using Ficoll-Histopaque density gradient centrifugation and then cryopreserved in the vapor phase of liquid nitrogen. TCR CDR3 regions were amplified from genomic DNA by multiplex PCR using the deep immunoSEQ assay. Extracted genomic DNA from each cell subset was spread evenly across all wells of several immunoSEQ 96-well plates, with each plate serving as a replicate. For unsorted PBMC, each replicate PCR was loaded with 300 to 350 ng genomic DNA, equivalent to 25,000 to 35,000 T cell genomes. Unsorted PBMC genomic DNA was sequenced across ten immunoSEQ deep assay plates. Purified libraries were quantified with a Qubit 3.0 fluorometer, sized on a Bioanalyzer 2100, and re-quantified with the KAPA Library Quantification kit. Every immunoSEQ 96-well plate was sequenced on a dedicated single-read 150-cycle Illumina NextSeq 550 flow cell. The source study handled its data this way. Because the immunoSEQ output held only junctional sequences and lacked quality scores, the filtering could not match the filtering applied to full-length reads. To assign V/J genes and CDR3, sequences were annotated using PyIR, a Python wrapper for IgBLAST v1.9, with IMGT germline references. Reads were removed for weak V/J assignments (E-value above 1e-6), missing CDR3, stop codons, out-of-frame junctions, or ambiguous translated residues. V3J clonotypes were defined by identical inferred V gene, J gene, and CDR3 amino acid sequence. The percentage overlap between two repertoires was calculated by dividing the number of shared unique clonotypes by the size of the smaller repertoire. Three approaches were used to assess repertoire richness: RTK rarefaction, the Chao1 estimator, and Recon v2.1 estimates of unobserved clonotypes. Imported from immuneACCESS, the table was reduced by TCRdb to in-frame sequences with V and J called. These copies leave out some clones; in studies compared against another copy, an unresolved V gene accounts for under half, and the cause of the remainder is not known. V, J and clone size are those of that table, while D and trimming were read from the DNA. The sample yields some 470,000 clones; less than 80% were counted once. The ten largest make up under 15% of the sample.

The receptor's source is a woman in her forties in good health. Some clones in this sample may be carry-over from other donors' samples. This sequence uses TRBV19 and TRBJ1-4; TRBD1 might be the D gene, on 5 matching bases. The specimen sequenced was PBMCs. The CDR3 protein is CASSIQGIGEKLFF. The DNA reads TGTGCCAGTAGTATTCAGGGTATTGGTGAAAAACTGTTTTTT.